Following are 14 T cell receptor beta chains from one sample sequenced in a study of blood T cell repertoires in COVID-19. The table came from immunoSEQ multiplex PCR; TCRdb's copy has only in-frame clones and leaves some out. The sample lists approximately 400,000 clones; approximately 91% were seen once. The sample comprised PBMCs or T cells enriched from blood (not recorded which). These receptors were taken from a woman aged 40 to 55 who had been exposed to COVID-19.

This chain connects TRBV7-9 to TRBJ2-7, with 8 bases lining up with TRBD1. Germline-derived CDR1 and CDR2 are SEHNR and FQNEAQ (reference sequence). The CDR3 is 14 amino acids. V was clipped by 5 bases and J by 3 bases; unmatched bases: 6. This CDR3 is CASSTRQGYYEQYF. The CDR3 DNA follows: TGTGCCAGCAGCACCCGACAGGGGTACTACGAGCAGTACTTC.

V is TRBV7-3 and J is TRBJ1-1, with 7 nucleotides matching TRBD1. This CDR3 comprises 15 residues. The germline gives CDR1 SGHTA, CDR2 FQGTGA. With 1 base clipped from V and 4 bases from J, the junction kept 6 bases outside the gene matches. Here the CDR3 reads CASSLIQGPSTEAFF. In nucleotides, the CDR3 is TGTGCCAGCAGCTTAATACAGGGGCCTTCCACTGAAGCTTTCTTT.

The chain's CDR3 is CASSVVPGQDSNQPQHF. Written as DNA, the CDR3 is TGTGCCAGCAGTGTGGTGCCTGGACAGGACAGCAATCAGCCCCAGCATTTT. The chain couples TRBV2 to TRBJ1-5; 7 nucleotides line up with TRBD1. The CDR3 sequence is 17 residues long. Losses at the gene ends were 4 bases for V and 1 base for J; bases not matched to a gene: 10. Looked up from germline, CDR1 is SNHLY and CDR2 is FYNNEI.

The chain carries TRBV30 and TRBJ1-3; tentative D call: TRBD1 (5 bases). V lost 0 bases to trimming and J lost 6 bases, with 27 bases between them. Germline-derived CDR1 and CDR2 are GTSNPN and SVGIG (reference sequence). The CDR3 runs 19 residues. DNA for the CDR3: TGTGCCTGGAGTGTCGCCCGAACAGGACGGCCACCGGCACAAAACACCATATATTTT. This translates into CAWSVARTGRPPAQNTIYF.

V is TRBV2 and J is TRBJ2-1, with 7 bases lining up with TRBD1. V dropped 6 bases and J dropped 9; count of bases not matched to a gene: 11. This CDR3 is built from 14 residues. Germline V gene lookup returns CDR1 SNHLY and CDR2 FYNNEI. The CDR3 region is CASRSQGTLSEQFF. In nucleotides, the CDR3 is TGTGCCAGCAGATCACAGGGGACCCTAAGTGAGCAGTTCTTC.

This rearrangement joins TRBV28 to TRBJ1-2, with D hard to call. V was trimmed by 6 bases and J by 5 bases, leaving 13 bases between them. CDR3 length: 13 amino acids. The germline V gene has CDR1 MDHEN and CDR2 SYDVKM. In DNA, the CDR3 is TGTGCCAGCAGGGCTCTGTCCTGGTATGGCTACACCTTC. Residues: CASRALSWYGYTF.

The chain recombines TRBV3-1 (or the pseudogene TRBV3-2) with TRBJ2-3, with a possible D match to TRBD2 (6 bases). This CDR3 has 17 amino acids. Germline values: CDR1 LGHDT, CDR2 YNNKEL (reference sequence). V was shortened by 0 bases and J by 2 bases, with 15 bases between the two germline ends. The CDR3 DNA reads TGTGCCAGCAGCCAAGAATTGTCGGGGGTGAACACAGATACGCAGTATTTT. Translating it yields CASSQELSGVNTDTQYF.

This clone was counted once. J is TRBJ2-5 and V is TRBV4-1, with 8 bases that match TRBD1. The V gene end was trimmed by 2 bases and the J gene end by 5 bases; junction bases not matched to a gene: 4. This CDR3 spans 14 amino acids. From germline, CDR1 is MGHRA and CDR2 YSYEKL. The CDR3 bases are TGCGCCAGCAGCCAACTGGACAGGGCCGAGACCCAGTACTTC. Translation gives CASSQLDRAETQYF.

This chain's CDR3 is CATSRGQMYSNQPQHF. In DNA form, the CDR3 reads TGTGCCACCTCCCGCGGGCAGATGTATAGCAATCAGCCCCAGCATTTT. The chain joins TRBV15 to TRBJ1-5; no clear D gene. The V gene lost 8 bases and the J gene lost 0 bases, with 17 bases spanning the gap. CDR1 and CDR2 (germline): LNHNV, YYDKDF (reference sequence). The CDR3 is 16 residues long.

J is TRBJ1-2 and V is TRBV28; tentatively, D is TRBD1 (5 bases). Trimming took off 2 bases at V and 4 bases at J, with 8 bases between the two ends. Germline values: CDR1 MDHEN, CDR2 SYDVKM. The CDR3 runs to 13 residues. CDR3 nucleotide sequence: TGTGCCAGCAGTTTAGGACACACCTATGGCTACACCTTC. It is translated as CASSLGHTYGYTF.

CDR3: CASRPQRTGVYEQYF. DNA for the CDR3: TGTGCCAGCAGGCCCCAGAGGACGGGGGTCTACGAGCAGTACTTC. V usage is TRBV2 and J usage is TRBJ2-7, with D maybe TRBD2 (6 bases). Per germline, CDR1 SNHLY and CDR2 FYNNEI. The CDR3 is made up of 15 amino acids. V lost 6 bases to trimming and J lost 3 bases, with 18 bases between them. Using reference TRBV2 and TRBJ2-7 for the parts outside the CDR3, the full variable domain is EPEVTQTPSHQVTQMGQEVILRCVPISNHLYFYWYRQILGQKVEFLVSFYNNEISEKSEIFDDQFSVERPDGSNFTLKIRSTKLEDSAMYFCASRPQRTGVYEQYFGPGTRLTVT.

The chain employs TRBV7-8 and TRBJ2-1; 9 nucleotides line up with TRBD1. CDR3 length: 14 amino acids. J gave up 6 bases and V 5 bases, and 5 bases lay outside the gene matches. The germline CDR1 and CDR2 sequences are SGHVS and FQNEAQ. This chain's CDR3 is CASSTYRGLNEQFF. DNA for the CDR3: TGTGCCAGCAGCACATACAGGGGGCTCAATGAGCAGTTCTTC.

The chain uses TRBV11-3 and TRBJ2-6, with a possible D match to TRBD2 (6 bases). This CDR3 comprises 17 residues. V dropped 0 bases and J dropped 4 bases, with 13 bases sitting between them. Germline-derived CDR1 and CDR2 are SGHNT and YENEEA. DNA of the CDR3: TGTGCCAGCAGCTTAGATCTTGGCGGGACCGGGGCCAACGTCCTGACTTTC. Protein sequence: CASSLDLGGTGANVLTF.

The V gene is TRBV6-5, the J gene TRBJ2-2, with D perhaps TRBD2 (5 bases). The CDR3 loop spans 14 amino acids. Between the trimmed V and J ends, which lost 8 bases and 1 base, there was a span of 11 bases. Germline V CDR1 and CDR2: MNHEY, SVGAGI. The chain's CDR3 is CASGTGLNTGELFF. The CDR3 DNA follows: TGTGCCAGCGGAACGGGGTTGAACACCGGGGAGCTGTTTTTT.